The rows below give T cell receptor beta chains drawn from one sample of a study of Ad26.COV2.S vaccination and SARS-CoV-2 variants. Sequencing used immunoSEQ multiplex PCR; TCRdb keeps in-frame clones, though not all of them. Found here are some 350,000 clones, 92% of them singletons; the top ten hold 3% to 5%. Specimen: peripheral blood, collected after recovery from COVID-19. These receptors originate from a human donor who had recovered from COVID-19. CDR3s include the opening cysteine and the closing phenylalanine or tryptophan. The order of the fields is J gene, V gene, CDR3 protein.

TRBJ1-5 TRBV23-1 CASSRLQSYQPQHF
TRBJ1-6 TRBV6-5 CASSDRGESPLHF
TRBJ1-2 TRBV2 CASSEEGGGYTF
TRBJ2-7 TRBV6-5 CASRMTGSPTYEQYF
TRBJ1-2 TRBV4-3 CASSQEPREGYTF
TRBJ1-3 TRBV9 CASSGGTGESSGNTIYF
TRBJ1-1 TRBV13 CASSLLVGGNTEAFF
TRBJ2-3 TRBV7-2 CASTREGLRTDTQYF
TRBJ2-7 TRBV7-9 CASSHPGSSYEQYF
TRBJ1-1 TRBV5-1 CASRAIGSRNTEAFF